These 14 T cell receptor beta chains originate from one sample sequenced in a study of metastatic and nonmetastatic thyroid tumors. The entire patient cohort was treatment-naive prior to thyroid surgery. TCRdb reassembled clones from the PCR reads with MiXCR. The sample yields about 4,000 clones, about 20% seen once. Sequencing was performed on tumor tissue. The source is a male donor with papillary thyroid cancer or a benign thyroid nodule (not recorded which). Some clones in this sample may be carry-over from other donors' samples.

This clone was recorded many times. The junction differs from germline at one of its ends, possibly a read error. The chain combines TRBV11-2 with TRBJ2-1, with D possibly being TRBD1 or TRBD2 (6 bases each). Per germline, CDR1 SGHAT and CDR2 FQNNGV. This CDR3 spans 16 amino acids. The CDR3 here is CASGFRPKGGLSEQFF. The CDR3 nucleotides are TGTGCCAGCGGCTTTCGACCGAAGGGGGGCCTTAGTGAGCAGTTCTTC.

This clone rates as medium-sized. V gene TRBV5-1 combines with J gene TRBJ2-2; TRBD1 agrees at 9 bases. V shed 4 bases and J 5 bases; nucleotides not matched to a gene: 6. The CDR3 loop spans 15 amino acids. Germline CDR1 is SGHRS and CDR2 is YFSETQ. The chain's CDR3 is CASSAPGTGTGELFF. DNA for the CDR3: TGCGCCAGCAGCGCTCCCGGGACAGGGACCGGGGAGCTGTTTTTT.

This clone turned up a few times. This chain joins TRBV6-1 and TRBJ2-2, with D unclear. Trimming took off 6 bases at V and 9 bases at J, with 8 bases between the two ends. CDR1 and CDR2 (germline): MNHNS, SASEGT. This CDR3 region has 11 residues. DNA for the CDR3: TGTGCCAGCAGAGCCGGCCGGGAGCTGTTTTTT. Its translation is CASRAGRELFF.

The V and J genes are TRBV7-2 and TRBJ2-3; D remains ambiguous. There are 12 residues in the CDR3. Germline lookup yields CDR1 SGHTA and CDR2 FQGNSA. V shed 5 bases and J shed 5 bases, with 8 bases lying between them. In DNA, the CDR3 is TGTGCCAGCAGCGAGCTGGGAGATACGCAGTATTTT. Protein sequence: CASSELGDTQYF.

This clone was counted many times. The CDR3 DNA reads as TGCAGTGCTAAGGGACTAGCGGTTCGGAGCTCCTACAATGAGCAGTTCTTC. It specifies CSAKGLAVRSSYNEQFF. The chain is built from TRBV20-1 and TRBJ2-1, with 11 bases identical to TRBD2. CDR3 length: 17 amino acids. CDR1 and CDR2 from the germline V gene are DFQATT and SNEGSKA (reference sequence). V was pared by 4 bases and J by 0 bases, with 8 bases of the junction left unmatched.

The chain joins TRBV11-3 to TRBJ1-1, with no clear D. V was shortened by 5 bases and J by 1 base, with 8 bases between the two germline ends. Per germline, CDR1 SGHNT and CDR2 YENEEA. CDR3 length equals 13 residues. CDR3 amino acids: CASSPPGNTEAFF. The CDR3 DNA is TGTGCCAGCAGCCCCCCGGGGAACACTGAAGCTTTCTTT.

V gene TRBV7-3 combines with J gene TRBJ2-3; 9 bases agree with TRBD2. V lost 1 base and J lost 5; bases outside the gene matches: 7. CDR3 length: 16 residues. Per the germline V gene, CDR1 is SGHTA and CDR2 is FQGTGA. In DNA form, the CDR3 reads TGTGCCAGCAGCTTAAATCCAGCGGGGGGCGAAGATACGCAGTATTTT. Amino acids: CASSLNPAGGEDTQYF.

A few counts support this clone. This chain uses TRBV6-1 with TRBJ2-7; the D is unclear. The CDR3 totals 11 residues. Trimming stripped 4 bases from V and 4 bases from J, with 5 bases between. CDR1 MNHNS and CDR2 SASEGT come from the germline V gene. CDR3 protein: CASSVNYEQYF. CDR3 in DNA: TGTGCCAGCAGTGTGAATTACGAGCAGTACTTC.

The rearrangement uses TRBV20-1 and TRBJ2-7, with D tentatively TRBD1 or TRBD2 (5 bases each). Germline values: CDR1 DFQATT, CDR2 SNEGSKA (reference sequence). The ends were cut back, 0 bases at V and 7 bases at J, with 19 bases in the middle. This CDR3 is 15 amino acids long. The CDR3 region is CSARDLRGFKEEQYF. The CDR3 DNA sequence: TGCAGTGCTAGAGATCTGAGGGGTTTTAAGGAAGAGCAGTACTTC.

By proportion, this clone is medium-sized (0.01 to 0.1%). This rearrangement joins TRBV7-8 to TRBJ2-7; D gene unclear. V dropped 1 base and J dropped 5 bases, with 18 bases sitting between them. CDR1 and CDR2 from the germline V gene are SGHVS and FQNEAQ. This CDR3 spans 16 amino acids. The CDR3 coding sequence is TGTGCCAGCAGCTTAGGGCCAGTTTCTAGACTCCACGAGCAGTACTTC. Translating it yields CASSLGPVSRLHEQYF.

This clone appeared a few times. This rearrangement joins TRBV6-1 to TRBJ2-5; D is possibly TRBD1 or TRBD2 (6 bases each). Trimming took off 7 bases at V and 6 bases at J, with 21 bases between the two ends. The germline V gene has CDR1 MNHNS and CDR2 SASEGT. CDR3 length equals 15 residues. DNA for the CDR3: TGTGCCAGCACAAGCGGAGGGGGGAGGTTAAAGACCCAGTACTTC. This codes for CASTSGGGRLKTQYF.

This clone counts as large (0.1 to 1%). The genes are TRBV6-1 and TRBJ2-7, with a weak D call TRBD2 (5 bases). With 5 bases removed from V and 3 bases from J, the gap between germline ends came to 14 bases. The CDR3 loop spans 14 amino acids. CDR1 is MNHNS and CDR2 is SASEGT in the germline V gene. The CDR3 region is CASSLTTGSYEQYF. The CDR3 DNA reads as TGTGCCAGCAGTCTAACCACGGGGAGCTACGAGCAGTACTTC.

This chain joins TRBV10-2 and TRBJ2-7; TRBD1 might be the D (5 bases). Trimming left V 7 bases short and J 5 bases short, with 18 bases between. The CDR3 has 14 residues. Germline CDR1 reads WSHSY; CDR2 reads SAAADI. In DNA, the CDR3 is TGCGCCAGCATGGGGCCCGGCTCAGGGAACGAGCAGTACTTC. Its translation: CASMGPGSGNEQYF.

This clone occurred a few times. V usage is TRBV24-1 and J usage is TRBJ2-1; the D call may be TRBD1 or TRBD2 (5 bases each). Germline lookup yields CDR1 KGHDR and CDR2 SFDVKD. This CDR3 has 17 residues. Trimming removed 2 bases at V and 3 bases at J, with 16 bases between. In DNA form, the CDR3 reads TGTGCCACCAGTGATTCATTCGGCAGGGACCTCTACAATGAGCAGTTCTTC. It yields the protein CATSDSFGRDLYNEQFF.